This is a list of T cell receptor beta chains from one sample in a study of Tregs in tolerant kidney transplant recipients. Clones were read by immunoSEQ multiplex PCR, and TCRdb kept only the in-frame ones, dropping some. The sample carries 69,000 or so clones, 85% to 90% recorded once. Specimen: CD4+ T cells from blood, collected before the transplant. These receptors originate from a human donor who received a combined kidney and bone marrow transplant. Both conserved end residues are trimmed from each CDR3. The order of the fields is V gene, J gene, CDR3 protein.

v_call: TRBV9
j_call: TRBJ2-1
cdr3_aa: ASSLTGTPYNEQF

v_call: TRBV19
j_call: TRBJ2-2
cdr3_aa: ASSITRAAGELF

v_call: TRBV10-3
j_call: TRBJ2-1
cdr3_aa: AIGLGGDNEQF

v_call: TRBV5-4
j_call: TRBJ2-1
cdr3_aa: ASSSKGGSHNEQF

v_call: TRBV7-2
j_call: TRBJ2-1
cdr3_aa: ASSVSGLRGDEQF

v_call: TRBV2
j_call: TRBJ1-4
cdr3_aa: ASSPERVSEKLF

v_call: TRBV4-1
j_call: TRBJ2-1
cdr3_aa: ASSLTSGGPLDEQF

v_call: TRBV30
j_call: TRBJ1-1
cdr3_aa: AWSVFTLQVGQNTEAF

v_call: TRBV2
j_call: TRBJ2-3
cdr3_aa: ASGLAGSTDTQY

v_call: TRBV6-5
j_call: TRBJ2-3
cdr3_aa: ASRITGTSGYTQY

v_call: TRBV2
j_call: TRBJ1-5
cdr3_aa: ASSVDRYSNQPQH

v_call: TRBV5-1
j_call: TRBJ2-1
cdr3_aa: ASNLGGGHNEQF

v_call: TRBV4-2
j_call: TRBJ1-3
cdr3_aa: ASSQVELSSGNTIY

v_call: TRBV19
j_call: TRBJ1-2
cdr3_aa: ASSIYGGYT

v_call: TRBV6-6
j_call: TRBJ2-3
cdr3_aa: ATRDFLTDTQY

v_call: TRBV30
j_call: TRBJ1-1
cdr3_aa: AWSVLGARNTEAF

v_call: TRBV4-2
j_call: TRBJ2-3
cdr3_aa: ASSQGGRVSKRDTQY

v_call: TRBV5-6
j_call: TRBJ2-3
cdr3_aa: ASSLGVRGRGRTDTQY

v_call: TRBV15
j_call: TRBJ2-7
cdr3_aa: ATSRERGGNQEQY

v_call: TRBV7-2
j_call: TRBJ2-2
cdr3_aa: ASSLGLAANTGELF

v_call: TRBV28
j_call: TRBJ2-1
cdr3_aa: ASSPSGRSSYNEQF

v_call: TRBV15
j_call: TRBJ2-2
cdr3_aa: ATSRDRAAGELF

v_call: TRBV4-1
j_call: TRBJ2-3
cdr3_aa: ASSQVEGAADTQY

v_call: TRBV9
j_call: TRBJ1-2
cdr3_aa: ASSVEGMSYGYT

v_call: TRBV10-3
j_call: TRBJ2-2
cdr3_aa: AVHPGGNTGELF

v_call: TRBV7-3
j_call: TRBJ2-2
cdr3_aa: ASSMGLGLPGELF